Below are 13 T cell receptor beta chains sequenced from a single sample in a study of control samples from healthy donors and cancer patients. Here immunoSEQ multiplex PCR was the method, and the copy in TCRdb shows in-frame clones only, minus some. The top ten clones hold roughly 2.8% of a sample with under 150,000 clones, around 87% of them seen once. What was sequenced was blood. All receptors come from a man in his fifties or sixties in good health.

This clone has more than one count but fewer than ten. J is TRBJ1-3 and V is TRBV11-2, with D possibly being TRBD1 (6 bases). V gave up 6 bases and J gave up 4 bases, with 10 bases separating them. The CDR3 spans 13 residues. The germline V gene has CDR1 SGHAT and CDR2 FQNNGV. CDR3 residues: CASRAGAGNTIYF. CDR3 nucleotide sequence: TGTGCCAGCAGAGCGGGGGCAGGAAACACCATATATTTT.

The chain links TRBV7-9 to TRBJ2-1; TRBD2 might be the D (7 bases). The V gene lost 2 bases and the J gene lost 7 bases, with 15 bases spanning the gap. The V gene's germline CDR1 is SEHNR and CDR2 FQNEAQ (reference sequence). This CDR3 has 15 amino acids. The CDR3 DNA follows: TGTGCCAGCAGCTTAACGGGGGGCATCACGAATGAGCAGTTCTTC. The encoded protein is CASSLTGGITNEQFF.

This chain connects TRBV28 to TRBJ2-3; D is undetermined. This CDR3 contains 14 residues. The germline V gene has CDR1 MDHEN and CDR2 SYDVKM. V lost 3 bases to trimming and J lost 1 base, with 8 bases between them. CDR3 sequence: CASSFLQGTDTQYF. CDR3 coding DNA: TGTGCCAGCAGTTTTTTGCAGGGCACAGATACGCAGTATTTT. Filled out from reference TRBV28 and TRBJ2-3, the complete variable domain reads DVKVTQSSRYLVKRTGEKVFLECVQDMDHENMFWYRQDPGLGLRLIYFSYDVKMKEKGDIPEGYSVSREKKERFSLILESASTNQTSMYLCASSFLQGTDTQYFGPGTRLTVL.

This clone came up a few times. The chain joins TRBV7-8 to TRBJ1-2; D unclear. The CDR3 extends over 13 amino acids. Trimming cost V 3 bases and J 3 bases, with 8 bases left between them. Germline V gene data show CDR1 as SGHVS and CDR2 as FQNEAQ. Here the CDR3 reads CASSLVGDYGYTF. The CDR3 DNA follows: TGTGCCAGCAGCTTGGTTGGGGACTATGGCTACACCTTC.

The chain has TRBV5-1 and TRBJ1-2, with D unclear. CDR1 is SGHRS, CDR2 YFSETQ, per germline. With 2 bases removed from V and 8 bases from J, the gap between germline ends came to 16 bases. The CDR3 consists of 14 residues. CDR3 residues: CASSFEASREGYTF. The CDR3 DNA follows: TGCGCCAGCAGCTTTGAGGCCTCTCGGGAGGGCTACACCTTC.

This clone was counted a single time. The genes are TRBV21-1 and TRBJ1-5. TRBV21-1 is described as a pseudogene. The CDR3 totals 19 residues. DNA for the CDR3: TGTGCCAGCAGAGCCTTAACCGAACCTAACTACTACAAGAGGACGCCCCAGCATTTT. It translates to CASRALTEPNYYKRTPQHF.

This clone came up once. The V and J genes are TRBV2 and TRBJ2-3, with 11 positions matching TRBD2. The CDR3 has 19 amino acids. With 0 bases clipped from V and 2 bases from J, the junction kept 10 bases outside the gene matches. Germline CDR1 reads SNHLY; CDR2 reads FYNNEI. The CDR3 loop is CASSEAPTRLAGNTDTQYF. CDR3 nucleotides: TGTGCCAGCAGTGAAGCGCCGACGAGACTAGCGGGGAACACAGATACGCAGTATTTT.

The genes are TRBV6-4 and TRBJ2-4; D possibly matches TRBD1 or TRBD2 (5 bases each). Germline V lookup: CDR1 MRHNA, CDR2 SNTAGT. The CDR3 has 13 amino acids. V lost 6 bases and J 7 bases, leaving 13 bases between the germline ends. CDR3 nucleotides: TGTGCCAGCAGAAAGGGGAGTCAGAACATTCAGTACTTC. This codes for CASRKGSQNIQYF.

This clone was detected once. CDR3: CACTRTGGASGELFF. The CDR3 bases are TGTGCCTGCACAAGGACAGGGGGCGCATCCGGGGAGCTGTTTTTT. The V call is TRBV30, the J call TRBJ2-2; 11 bases match TRBD1. Trimming at V came to 6 bases and at J to 6 bases, leaving 9 bases not matched to a gene. The CDR3 extends over 15 amino acids. The germline gives CDR1 GTSNPN, CDR2 SVGIG (reference sequence).

V is TRBV18 and J is TRBJ2-2; 10 nucleotides match TRBD1. The V segment lost 3 bases and the J segment 3 bases; nucleotides outside the gene matches: 4. This CDR3 spans 16 amino acids. The germline CDR1 and CDR2 sequences are KGHSH and LQKENI. In DNA form, the CDR3 reads TGTGCCAGCTCACCCGTGACAGGGGGCGACACCGGGGAGCTGTTTTTT. Translated: CASSPVTGGDTGELFF.

This rearrangement joins TRBV20-1 to TRBJ1-1; tentative D call: TRBD1 (6 bases). Germline lookup yields CDR1 DFQATT and CDR2 SNEGSKA (reference sequence). The V end lost 4 bases, the J end lost 10 bases, and 10 bases lay between the germline ends. The CDR3 totals 10 residues. The CDR3 coding sequence is TGCAGTGCTATCATACAGGGAGCTTTCTTT. This gives the protein CSAIIQGAFF.

J is TRBJ2-7 and V is TRBV5-6, with a weak D call TRBD1 (5 bases). Germline CDR1 is SGHDT and CDR2 is YYEEEE. V was shortened by 4 bases and J by 0 bases, with 17 bases between the two germline ends. The CDR3 length is 16 residues. The CDR3 coding sequence is TGTGCCAGCAGCACACAGACCAGGGTGGGCTCCTACGAGCAGTACTTC. Translation: CASSTQTRVGSYEQYF.

The J gene is TRBJ1-2, the V gene TRBV2; the D gene is possibly TRBD1 (5 bases). This CDR3 has 13 residues. The ends were cut back, 3 bases at V and 3 bases at J, with 8 bases in the middle. Germline V gives CDR1 SNHLY, CDR2 FYNNEI. DNA for the CDR3: TGTGCCAGCAGTGATGCACAGGACTATGGCTACACCTTC. It yields the protein CASSDAQDYGYTF.